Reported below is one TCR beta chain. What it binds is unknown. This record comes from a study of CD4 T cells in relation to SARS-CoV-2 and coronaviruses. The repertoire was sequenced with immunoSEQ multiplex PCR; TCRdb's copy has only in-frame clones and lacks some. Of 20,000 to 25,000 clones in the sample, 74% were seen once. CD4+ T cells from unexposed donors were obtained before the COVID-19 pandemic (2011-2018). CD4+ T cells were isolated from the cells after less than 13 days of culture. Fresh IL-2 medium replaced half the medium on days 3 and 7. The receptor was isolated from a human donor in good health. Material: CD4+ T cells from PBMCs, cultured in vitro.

The CDR3, as DNA: TGCGCCAGCAGCATGGACCGGGCCGCAGAATTCCAAGAGACCCAGTACTTC. The encoded protein is CASSMDRAAEFQETQYF. V gene TRBV5-1 combines with J gene TRBJ2-5; D not resolved. Trimming cost V 4 bases and J 1 base, with 20 bases left between them. Germline V CDR1 and CDR2: SGHRS, YFSETQ. The CDR3 extends over 17 amino acids.